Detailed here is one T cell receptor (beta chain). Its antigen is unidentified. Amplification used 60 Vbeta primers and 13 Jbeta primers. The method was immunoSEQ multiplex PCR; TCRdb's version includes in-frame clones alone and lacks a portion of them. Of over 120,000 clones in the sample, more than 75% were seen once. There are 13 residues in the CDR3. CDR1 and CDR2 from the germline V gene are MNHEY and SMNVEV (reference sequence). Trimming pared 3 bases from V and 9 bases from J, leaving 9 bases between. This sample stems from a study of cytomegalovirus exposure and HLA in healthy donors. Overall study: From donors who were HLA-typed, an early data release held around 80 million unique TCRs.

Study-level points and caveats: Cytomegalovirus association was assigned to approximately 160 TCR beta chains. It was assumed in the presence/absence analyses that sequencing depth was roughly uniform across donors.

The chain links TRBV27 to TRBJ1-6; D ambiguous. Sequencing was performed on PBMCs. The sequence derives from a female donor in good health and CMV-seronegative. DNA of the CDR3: TGTGCCAGCAGTTTTGCGGCAGCTTCACCCCTCCACTTT. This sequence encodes CASSFAAASPLHF.